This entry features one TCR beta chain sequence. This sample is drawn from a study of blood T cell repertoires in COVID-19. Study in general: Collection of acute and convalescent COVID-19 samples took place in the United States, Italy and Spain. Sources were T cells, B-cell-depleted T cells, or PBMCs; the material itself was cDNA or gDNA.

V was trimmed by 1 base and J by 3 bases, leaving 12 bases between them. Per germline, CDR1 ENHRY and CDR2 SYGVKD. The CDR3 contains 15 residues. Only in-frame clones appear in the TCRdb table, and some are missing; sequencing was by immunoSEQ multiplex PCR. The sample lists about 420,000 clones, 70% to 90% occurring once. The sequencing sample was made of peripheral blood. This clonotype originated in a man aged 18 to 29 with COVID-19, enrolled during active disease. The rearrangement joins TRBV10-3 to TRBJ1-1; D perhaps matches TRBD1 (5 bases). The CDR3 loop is CAISELQGRDTEAFF. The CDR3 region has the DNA TGTGCCATCAGTGAGTTGCAGGGTAGAGACACTGAAGCTTTCTTT.